Following are 20 T cell receptor beta chains from one sample sequenced in a study of cytomegalovirus exposure and HLA in healthy donors. PCR amplification relied on 60 Vbeta primers (plus 13 Jbeta primers). Clones were sequenced by immunoSEQ multiplex PCR, and TCRdb holds only the in-frame ones, with some missing. The sample holds roughly 140,000 clones, about 75% seen once. Sequenced material: PBMCs. The receptors originated from a male donor in good health and CMV-seronegative.

The rearrangement links TRBV5-5 to TRBJ2-2; 7 bases align to TRBD1. With V trimmed by 4 bases and J by 5 bases, 8 bases remained unmatched. Germline-derived CDR1 and CDR2 are SGHKS and YYEKEE (reference sequence). This CDR3 spans 15 amino acids. This CDR3 is CASSRDRVETGELFF. The CDR3 DNA reads TGTGCCAGCAGCCGAGACAGGGTAGAAACCGGGGAGCTGTTTTTT.

This clone has a single count. This sequence joins TRBV7-9 and TRBJ2-2; 9 positions match TRBD1. In germline, CDR1 is SEHNR, CDR2 FQNEAQ (reference sequence). The CDR3 contains 19 residues. V was clipped by 4 bases and J by 7 bases; unmatched bases: 19. The DNA of the CDR3 is TGTGCCAGCAGCTCCACGCCCGGACAGGGGAAGGGTAACTACGGGGAGCTGTTTTTT. Amino acid sequence: CASSSTPGQGKGNYGELFF.

The chain has TRBV7-9 and TRBJ2-1, with TRBD2 matching over 8 bases. This CDR3 has 16 amino acids. Germline CDR1 is SEHNR and CDR2 is FQNEAQ (reference sequence). The CDR3 bases are TGTTCCATACAAAAGGTCGCGGGAGGCCCCTACAATGAGCAGTTCTTC. Amino acid sequence: CSIQKVAGGPYNEQFF.

The chain has TRBV21-1 and TRBJ2-3; the table calls TRBD2, which could not be checked here. TRBV21-1 is a known pseudogene. This CDR3 comprises 15 residues. CDR3 bases: TGTGCCAGCAGCTCGCTGGAGGGCCCCCCAGATACGCAGTATTTT. Translating gives CASSSLEGPPDTQYF.

The V gene is TRBV4-1, the J gene TRBJ2-2, with 10 bases that match TRBD2. The CDR3 sequence is 16 residues long. Trimming at V came to 1 base and at J to 7 bases, leaving 6 bases not matched to a gene. CDR1 is MGHRA, CDR2 YSYEKL, per germline. This CDR3 reads CASSQGTSGVFGELFF. In DNA form, the CDR3 reads TGCGCCAGCAGCCAAGGGACTAGCGGCGTTTTCGGGGAGCTGTTTTTT.

V and J are TRBV5-1 and TRBJ2-4; 8 nucleotides agree with TRBD1. The trim removed 0 bases at V and 8 bases at J, leaving 4 bases unmatched. The germline gives CDR1 SGHRS, CDR2 YFSETQ. The CDR3 sequence is 14 residues long. The CDR3 region is CASSLDRGIDIQYF. For the CDR3, the DNA is TGCGCCAGCAGCTTGGACAGGGGGATAGACATTCAGTACTTC.

The chain couples TRBV7-2 to TRBJ2-1; 7 bases match TRBD2. The trim removed 5 bases at V and 0 bases at J, leaving 4 bases unmatched. Germline-derived CDR1 and CDR2 are SGHTA and FQGNSA. The CDR3 runs to 15 residues. In DNA form, the CDR3 reads TGTGCCAGCAGCCGGGGGAGGGCCTCCTACAATGAGCAGTTCTTC. Translated, it gives CASSRGRASYNEQFF.

This clone was observed a single time. The chain joins TRBV27 to TRBJ2-1; maybe TRBD2 (7 bases). CDR3 length equals 15 residues. Germline CDR1 and CDR2: MNHEY and SMNVEV (reference sequence). Trimming took off 7 bases at V and 4 bases at J, with 17 bases between the two ends. CDR3 nucleotides: TGTGCCAGCACCTTTGGGGGGGCTCGTTACAATGAGCAGTTCTTC. Protein: CASTFGGARYNEQFF.

The genes are TRBV7-9 and TRBJ2-5, with unresolved D. The V and J ends lost 0 bases and 7 bases respectively, with 9 bases between them. The CDR3 consists of 13 residues. Germline CDR1 reads SEHNR; CDR2 reads FQNEAQ (reference sequence). The CDR3 nucleotides read TGTGCCAGCAGCTTAGCTGAACCGGGGACCCAGTACTTC. Its translation: CASSLAEPGTQYF. Together with reference TRBV7-9 and TRBJ2-5, the CDR3 gives the full variable domain: DTGVSQNPRHKITKRGQNVTFRCDPISEHNRLYWYRQTLGQGPEFLTYFQNEAQLEKSRLLSDRFSAERPKGSFSTLEIQRTEQGDSAMYLCASSLAEPGTQYFGPGTRLLVL.

This clone was seen a single time. This sequence joins TRBV4-3 and TRBJ1-1; 11 nucleotides align to TRBD1. CDR3 length: 14 residues. Germline assignment: CDR1 LGHNA and CDR2 YSLEER. J lost 4 bases, V lost 3 bases, and 1 base had no gene match. In DNA, the CDR3 is TGCGCCAGCAGCCACGGGACAGGGGGCACTGAAGCTTTCTTT. It is translated as CASSHGTGGTEAFF.

Notes on this clone: An end of the junction differs from the germline gene, which may be a read error. The chain is built from TRBV7-9 and TRBJ2-3; D is perhaps TRBD2 (5 bases). The CDR3 extends over 12 amino acids. The V gene's germline CDR1 is SEHNR and CDR2 FQNEAQ (reference sequence). The CDR3 region has the DNA TGTTCCAGCAGCTCTAGCTGGGATACGCAGTATTTT. Translation: CSSSSSWDTQYF.

The genes are TRBV2 and TRBJ2-2, with 8 positions matching TRBD2. Per the germline V gene, CDR1 is SNHLY and CDR2 is FYNNEI. The junction had 5 bases not matched to a gene; V was cut back by 2 bases and J by 6 bases. The CDR3 spans 15 residues. CDR3 residues: CASSELGGGSGELFF. The CDR3 nucleotides are TGTGCCAGCAGTGAACTCGGGGGGGGATCCGGGGAGCTGTTTTTT.

The rearrangement uses TRBV19 and TRBJ2-3, with a tentative D call TRBD1 (6 bases). CDR1 is LNHDA and CDR2 is SQIVND in the germline V gene (reference sequence). The V gene lost 7 bases and the J gene lost 0 bases, with 11 bases spanning the gap. The CDR3 covers 14 residues. The CDR3 reads CASTGALSTDTQYF. DNA for the CDR3: TGTGCCAGTACAGGGGCGCTTAGCACAGATACGCAGTATTTT. Supplemented by reference TRBV19 and TRBJ2-3, the full variable domain reads DGGITQSPKYLFRKEGQNVTLSCEQNLNHDAMYWYRQDPGQGLRLIYYSQIVNDFQKGDIAEGYSVSREKKESFPLTVTSAQKNPTAFYLCASTGALSTDTQYFGPGTRLTVL.

A remark on this clone: In the same sample, other DNA sequences code for this CDR3. This chain joins TRBV13 and TRBJ1-2, with a tentative D call TRBD1 (5 bases). V was cut by 5 bases and J by 4 bases, with 17 bases left in between. Germline V gene sequence: CDR1 PRHDT, CDR2 FYEKMQ (reference sequence). The CDR3 runs 15 residues. The CDR3 DNA reads as TGTGCCAGCAGCGCCCCAGACAGAGGAGTCTATGGCTACACCTTC. Protein product: CASSAPDRGVYGYTF.

The chain recombines TRBV7-2 with TRBJ1-6; 10 nucleotides match TRBD1. The CDR3 spans 16 residues. Germline V lookup: CDR1 SGHTA, CDR2 FQGNSA. V lost 4 bases to trimming and J lost 18 bases; unmatched junction nucleotides: 18. The CDR3 here is CASSSMHTGQGTTSHF. The CDR3 DNA follows: TGTGCCAGCAGCTCCATGCATACGGGACAGGGGACCACTTCCCACTTT.

This clone occurred a few times. The V call is TRBV6-5, the J call TRBJ2-1, with 7 bases that match TRBD1. CDR3 length: 14 amino acids. V trimming: 5 bases; J trimming: 7 bases; junction bases outside the gene matches: 8. Germline V gene sequence: CDR1 MNHEY, CDR2 SVGAGI. This chain's CDR3 is CASSGTQGSNEQFF. The CDR3 coding sequence is TGTGCCAGCAGTGGAACACAGGGGAGTAATGAGCAGTTCTTC.

This clone appeared a few times. The chain employs TRBV9 and TRBJ1-2; 7 bases are a match to TRBD1. CDR3 length equals 14 residues. V lost 6 bases, J lost 5 bases, and 10 bases stayed unmatched. Germline V gene lookup returns CDR1 SGDLS and CDR2 YYNGEE. As DNA, the CDR3 is TGTGCCAGCATCCCGGGACAGCAAGAGTATGGCTACACCTTC. This codes for CASIPGQQEYGYTF.

This sequence joins TRBV7-3 and TRBJ1-1; D possibly corresponds to TRBD1 (5 bases). The CDR3 is 14 amino acids. Germline loops: CDR1 SGHTA, CDR2 FQGTGA. V gave up 0 bases and J gave up 4 bases, with 9 bases separating them. In DNA form, the CDR3 reads TGTGCCAGCAGCTTAACGGGCGGGGCCACTGAAGCTTTCTTT. Residues: CASSLTGGATEAFF.

The rearrangement uses TRBV6-6 and TRBJ2-7, with D possibly matching TRBD1 (6 bases). The CDR3 runs to 14 residues. The V and J ends lost 5 bases and 2 bases respectively, with 13 bases between them. Germline lookup yields CDR1 MNHNY and CDR2 SVGAGI (reference sequence). The CDR3 DNA reads TGTGCCAGCAGTCCTCCGACAGGACCCTACGAGCAGTACTTC. Amino acid sequence: CASSPPTGPYEQYF.

The chain joins TRBV15 to TRBJ2-2; no reliable D call. The ends were cut back, 0 bases at V and 1 base at J, with 12 bases in the middle. The CDR3 extends over 17 amino acids. Germline assignment: CDR1 LNHNV and CDR2 YYDKDF (reference sequence). CDR3 in DNA: TGTGCCACCAGCAGAGAAGTAGAGACGGGGAACACCGGGGAGCTGTTTTTT. Its translation: CATSREVETGNTGELFF.